The 27 T cell receptor beta chains given below trace back to one sample, sequenced in a study of T cells after yellow fever vaccination. Each CDR3 protein gets one entry after TCRdb re-called the 5' RACE reads with MiXCR. The sample includes approximately 340,000 distinct CDR3 sequences, 8.7% of them seen just once. Material: PBMCs, obtained on the day of the first yellow fever vaccination. All receptors derive from a man between 18 and 35 years old who received the YFV17D yellow fever vaccine.

This clonotype was picked up a small number of times. This rearrangement joins TRBV25-1 to TRBJ1-2, with D tentatively TRBD1 (6 bases). This CDR3 spans 12 amino acids. V was cut by 4 bases and J by 8 bases, with 11 bases left in between. Germline V lookup: CDR1 MGHDK, CDR2 SYGVNS. The CDR3 loop is CASSVTGYGYTF. The DNA for the CDR3 is TGTGCCAGCAGTGTGACAGGTTACGGCTACACCTTC.

This clonotype was picked up many times. The V gene is TRBV6-6, the J gene TRBJ1-2; a possible D gene is TRBD1 (5 bases). The CDR3 covers 12 residues. With 2 bases removed from V and 7 bases from J, the gap between germline ends came to 8 bases. Per germline, CDR1 MNHNY and CDR2 SVGAGI (reference sequence). The CDR3, as DNA: TGTGCCAGCAGTTACGGGCAGGGTGGCTACACCTTC. As protein: CASSYGQGGYTF.

This clonotype was counted many times. The chain couples TRBV6-1 to TRBJ2-2, with TRBD1 identical over 7 bases. CDR3 length equals 16 residues. The J segment lost 0 bases and the V segment lost 5 bases, leaving 6 bases of the junction unmatched. Germline values: CDR1 MNHNS, CDR2 SASEGT. The CDR3 nucleotides are TGTGCCAGCAGTCAGTCACAGGGGACGAACACCGGGGAGCTGTTTTTT. This gives the protein CASSQSQGTNTGELFF.

About this clonotype itself: This may be a read error: a much more frequent sequence differs by one nucleotide. The chain recombines TRBV12-3 or TRBV12-4 with TRBJ2-4; 10 nucleotides agree with TRBD1. The CDR3 runs 18 residues. The CDR3 region is CTSSPPRRTGGAKNIQYF. CDR3 sequence (DNA): TGTACCAGCAGTCCTCCCCGTCGGACAGGGGGAGCCAAAAACATTCAGTACTTC.

This clonotype was counted between two and nine times. This rearrangement joins TRBV20-1 to TRBJ2-3, with 9 bases matching TRBD2. This CDR3 has 16 amino acids. Per germline, CDR1 DFQATT and CDR2 SNEGSKA (reference sequence). The trim removed 0 bases at V and 3 bases at J, leaving 7 bases unmatched. The CDR3 sequence is CSARDPTSGLTDTQYF. The CDR3 DNA follows: TGCAGTGCTAGAGACCCGACTAGCGGTCTAACAGATACGCAGTATTTT.

This clonotype was found many times. DNA of the CDR3: TGTGCCACCATGATTCAGGAGGGGGGAAGAACCGAGCAGTACTTC. It codes for CATMIQEGGRTEQYF. V usage is TRBV10-3 and J usage is TRBJ2-7, with D perhaps assigned TRBD1 or TRBD2 (6 bases each). The V gene's germline CDR1 is ENHRY and CDR2 SYGVKD. The CDR3 has 15 amino acids. V was trimmed by 10 bases and J by 6 bases, leaving 25 bases between them.

The chain links TRBV18 to TRBJ1-1, with unresolved D. V was cut by 6 bases and J by 3 bases, with 11 bases left in between. The germline V gene encodes CDR1 KGHSH and CDR2 LQKENI. The CDR3 is 13 amino acids. The chain's CDR3 is CASSGVPDTEAFF. DNA of the CDR3: TGTGCCAGCTCTGGGGTGCCGGACACTGAAGCTTTCTTT.

This clonotype has only a few counts. The V and J genes are TRBV6-5 and TRBJ2-1; D is ambiguous. The CDR3 length is 14 residues. Germline assignment: CDR1 MNHEY and CDR2 SVGAGI. Trimming took off 4 bases at V and 0 bases at J, with 7 bases between the two ends. The CDR3 nucleotides read TGTGCCAGCAGTTTGAAGATCTCCTACAATGAGCAGTTCTTC. It specifies CASSLKISYNEQFF.

This clonotype was detected only a few times. The chain combines TRBV5-1 with TRBJ1-1; 7 nucleotides agree with TRBD1. CDR3 size: 14 residues. CDR1 and CDR2 (germline): SGHRS, YFSETQ. V was clipped by 4 bases and J by 1 base; unmatched bases: 4. The DNA for the CDR3 is TGCGCCAGCAGCATGGGACAGACGAACACTGAAGCTTTCTTT. The encoded protein is CASSMGQTNTEAFF.

Only a few counts were recorded for this clonotype. The rearrangement joins TRBV10-3 to TRBJ1-2; possibly TRBD1 for D (6 bases). The CDR3 covers 16 residues. Trimming shortened V by 4 bases and J by 1 base, and 16 bases separated the two germline ends. The germline V gene encodes CDR1 ENHRY and CDR2 SYGVKD. The CDR3 loop reads CAISAQGDGSNYGYTF. The CDR3 DNA is TGTGCCATCAGTGCACAGGGAGACGGTAGTAACTATGGCTACACCTTC.

The V gene is TRBV15, the J gene TRBJ2-1; 8 bases match TRBD1. CDR1 is LNHNV and CDR2 is YYDKDF in the germline V gene (reference sequence). CDR3 length equals 15 residues. J lost 5 bases, V lost 1 base, and 4 bases had no gene match. The CDR3 nucleotides read TGTGCCACCAGCAGAGGACAGGGGCCCAACAATGAGCAGTTCTTC. As protein: CATSRGQGPNNEQFF.

The rearrangement joins TRBV4-3 to TRBJ2-1; TRBD2 agrees at 12 bases. The germline CDR1 and CDR2 sequences are LGHNA and YSLEER. The CDR3 consists of 18 residues. The junction had 11 bases not matched to a gene; V was cut back by 4 bases and J by 4 bases. CDR3 coding DNA: TGCGCCAGCAGCCTCGGTCGTCCTAGCGGGGGGGGATACAATGAGCAGTTCTTC. Amino acids: CASSLGRPSGGGYNEQFF.

The chain combines TRBV5-4 with TRBJ1-6; TRBD1 might be the D (5 bases). CDR1 is SGHNT and CDR2 is YYREEE in the germline V gene (reference sequence). The CDR3 runs to 12 residues. The CDR3 DNA reads TGTGCGACAGCCCGATATAATTCACCCCTCCACTTT. Translated, it gives CATARYNSPLHF.

The chain links TRBV20-1 to TRBJ2-3; 15 nucleotides agree with TRBD2. Germline CDR1 and CDR2: DFQATT and SNEGSKA (reference sequence). CDR3 size: 14 residues. V dropped 4 bases and J dropped 8; count of bases not matched to a gene: 4. The CDR3 protein is CSAKMGLAGGTQYF. DNA for the CDR3: TGCAGTGCTAAGATGGGACTAGCGGGAGGTACGCAGTATTTT.

In this sample, this clonotype turned up many times. The V gene is TRBV7-3, the J gene TRBJ1-2; D remains unclear. The CDR3 contains 13 residues. Germline assignment: CDR1 SGHTA and CDR2 FQGTGA. V gave up 2 bases and J gave up 4 bases, with 8 bases separating them. The CDR3 loop reads CASSLEGGYGYTF. In DNA, the CDR3 is TGTGCCAGCAGCTTAGAGGGTGGCTATGGCTACACCTTC. Based on the CDR3 plus reference TRBV7-3 and TRBJ1-2, the full variable domain is GAGVSQTPSNKVTEKGKYVELRCDPISGHTALYWYRQSLGQGPEFLIYFQGTGAADDSGLPNDRFFAVRPEGSVSTLKIQRTERGDSAVYLCASSLEGGYGYTFGSGTRLTVV.

This clonotype has just a few counts. As DNA, the CDR3 is TGTGCCAGCAGCCAAGGGGGGGCGAACACTGAAGCTTTCTTT. Its translation is CASSQGGANTEAFF. The V gene is TRBV7-2, the J gene TRBJ1-1; D possibly corresponds to TRBD1 (6 bases). Trimming shortened V by 5 bases and J by 1 base, and 11 bases separated the two germline ends. Germline lookup yields CDR1 SGHTA and CDR2 FQGNSA. The CDR3 covers 14 residues. The whole variable domain, filled in from reference TRBV7-2 and TRBJ1-1, reads GAGVSQSPSNKVTEKGKDVELRCDPISGHTALYWYRQSLGQGLEFLIYFQGNSAPDKSGLPSDRFSAERTGGSVSTLTIQRTQQEDSAVYLCASSQGGANTEAFFGQGTRLTVV.

The rearrangement joins TRBV7-8 to TRBJ1-2; tentatively, D is TRBD1 (5 bases). Germline V CDR1 and CDR2: SGHVS, FQNEAQ. The CDR3 has 13 residues. Trimming cost V 7 bases and J 4 bases, with 13 bases left between them. The CDR3 bases are TGTGCCAGCACCATTACCGGGGCCTATGGCTACACCTTC. Its translation: CASTITGAYGYTF.

This chain joins TRBV24-1 and TRBJ2-1; D uncertain. Trimming shortened V by 3 bases and J by 3 bases, and 14 bases separated the two germline ends. Germline V gene lookup returns CDR1 KGHDR and CDR2 SFDVKD. The CDR3 has 16 residues. CDR3 sequence: CATSDPGANHYNEQFF. DNA for the CDR3: TGTGCCACCAGTGATCCCGGAGCAAACCACTACAATGAGCAGTTCTTC.

This clonotype was seen at least ten times. The chain recombines TRBV20-1 with TRBJ2-7; D is uncertain. The CDR3 totals 13 residues. The germline V gene has CDR1 DFQATT and CDR2 SNEGSKA (reference sequence). Trimming cost V 3 bases and J 3 bases, with 12 bases left between them. DNA of the CDR3: TGCAGTGCTAGTAAAGGGCGCGGCTACGAGCAGTACTTC. It codes for CSASKGRGYEQYF.

The rearrangement joins TRBV11-1 to TRBJ2-1, with 7 bases matching TRBD2. V shed 4 bases, J shed 7 bases, and the junction held 19 bases outside the gene matches. The CDR3 covers 18 residues. From germline, CDR1 is SGHAT and CDR2 FQDESV (reference sequence). Here the CDR3 reads CASSSTEGVAGVRNEQFF. CDR3 coding DNA: TGTGCCAGCAGCTCGACCGAGGGAGTCGCGGGGGTGAGAAATGAGCAGTTCTTC.

On this clonotype: Possible read error: a much larger clone is one base away. The chain employs TRBV7-6 and TRBJ2-3; TRBD2 matches at 8 bases. The length of the CDR3 is 14 residues. Germline CDR1 SGHVS, CDR2 FNYEAQ. CDR3 in amino acids: CASSFGGATDTPYF. The CDR3 nucleotides read TGTGCCAGCAGCTTCGGGGGGGCCACAGATACGCCGTATTTT.

The rearrangement links TRBV10-3 to TRBJ2-7; the match to TRBD1 covers 7 bases. V was pared by 2 bases and J by 2 bases, with 3 bases of the junction left unmatched. The CDR3 runs to 14 residues. Germline V gene data show CDR1 as ENHRY and CDR2 as SYGVKD. CDR3 nucleotides: TGTGCCATCAGTGAGGACAGGGATCCCTACGAGCAGTACTTC. It yields the protein CAISEDRDPYEQYF.

This clonotype was observed many times. The chain has TRBV7-9 and TRBJ2-3, with no clear D. Between the trimmed V and J ends, which lost 5 bases and 1 base, there was a span of 7 bases. Germline CDR1 is SEHNR and CDR2 is FQNEAQ (reference sequence). CDR3 length equals 13 residues. The CDR3 DNA reads TGTGCCAGCAGCCGCGGAGGCACAGATACGCAGTATTTT. Translated: CASSRGGTDTQYF.

In this sample, this clonotype turned up a few times. This sequence joins TRBV7-2 and TRBJ2-7; 7 positions agree with TRBD2. V gave up 5 bases and J gave up 0 bases; unmatched junction bases: 7. The CDR3 loop spans 15 amino acids. CDR1 and CDR2 from the germline V gene are SGHTA and FQGNSA. The CDR3 region is CASSPTGLISYEQYV. The CDR3 bases are TGTGCCAGCAGCCCGACGGGACTAATCTCCTACGAGCAGTACGTC.

This clonotype was counted ten times or more. The V call is TRBV29-1, the J call TRBJ1-2, with D possibly being TRBD1 (5 bases). The CDR3 sequence is 11 residues long. The V and J ends lost 4 bases and 4 bases respectively, with 7 bases between them. The germline gives CDR1 SQVTM, CDR2 ANQGSEA. CDR3 sequence: CSVVDTYGYTF. DNA of the CDR3: TGCAGCGTTGTGGACACCTATGGCTACACCTTC.

In regard to this clonotype: A much larger clone sits a single nucleotide away, making a read error possible. The chain is built from TRBV6-2 or TRBV6-3 and TRBJ2-3; 7 bases match TRBD2. The germline CDR1 and CDR2 sequences are MNHEY and SVGEGT. Losses at the gene ends were 5 bases for V and 4 bases for J; bases not matched to a gene: 9. The CDR3 loop spans 15 amino acids. This chain's CDR3 is CASSRTRGAPDTQYF. DNA for the CDR3: TGTGCCAGCAGTAGGACTAGAGGGGCTCCAGATACGCAGTATTTT.

This clonotype was found a few times. V usage is TRBV2 and J usage is TRBJ2-5; TRBD2 matches 12 bases. Looked up from germline, CDR1 is SNHLY and CDR2 is FYNNEI. The length of the CDR3 is 15 residues. The V and J ends lost 5 bases and 4 bases, in that order; junction bases with no gene match: 5. The CDR3 nucleotides are TGTGCCAGCAGTACTAGCGGGGGGAAGGGAGAGACCCAGTACTTC. It yields the protein CASSTSGGKGETQYF.